Listed below are T cell receptor beta chains from one sample, sequenced in a study of blood T cell repertoires in COVID-19. This table comes from immunoSEQ multiplex PCR, and its TCRdb copy is limited to in-frame clones, with some not included. The sample holds 200,000 or so clones, roughly nine tenths seen once. Specimen: PBMCs or T cells enriched from blood (not recorded which). The receptors were gathered from a woman aged 18-29 years in a cohort exposed to, infected with or recovered from COVID-19 (not recorded which). The conserved cysteine and the conserved F or W are not part of the CDR3 here. The D gene is left open where the match is weak.

13 | TRBJ2-1 | TRBV6-5 | - | ASRSGGPIYNEQF
11 | TRBJ1-2 | TRBV25-1 | - | ASSDGRGDGYT
15 | TRBJ2-2 | TRBV4-2 | TRBD2 | ASSQDSGSTNTGELF
12 | TRBJ2-5 | TRBV5-6 | TRBD2 | ASSLYGGGETQY
11 | TRBJ1-2 | TRBV5-8 | TRBD1 | ASSLGQGVGYT
14 | TRBJ2-7 | TRBV3-1/TRBV3-2 | TRBD2 | ASSQGSGGGTYEQY
14 | TRBJ2-2 | TRBV7-9 | - | ASSGGPGHHTGELF
12 | TRBJ1-5 | TRBV6-5 | TRBD1 | ASELGTGNQPQH
13 | TRBJ1-1 | TRBV19 | - | ASSIVEEGSTEAF
13 | TRBJ2-1 | TRBV6-1 | TRBD2 | ASSEGGTTYNEQF
13 | TRBJ1-1 | TRBV18 | - | ASSPPLGREAEAF
11 | TRBJ1-2 | TRBV2 | - | ASSDAQLYGYT
12 | TRBJ2-7 | TRBV29-1 | TRBD2 | SVVLAGAGNEQY
19 | TRBJ2-2 | TRBV12-2 | - | ASRLVVSSGRGPSNTGELF
14 | TRBJ2-2 | TRBV7-2 | TRBD2 | ASSPRGGGGAGELF
14 | TRBJ1-5 | TRBV28 | - | ATTRWRGDQRQPQH
12 | TRBJ2-7 | TRBV28 | TRBD1 | ASSTQTGSDEQY
13 | TRBJ1-5 | TRBV2 | - | ASSERSGSNQPQH
14 | TRBJ2-7 | TRBV4-2 | TRBD2 | ASSQDFTSGSYEQY
16 | TRBJ2-6 | TRBV3-1/TRBV3-2 | TRBD2 | ASSQEVAGGSGANVLT
13 | TRBJ1-4 | TRBV18 | TRBD1 | ASSPETGTNEKLF
13 | TRBJ2-1 | TRBV5-1 | TRBD1 | ASSPTGGDYNEQF
14 | TRBJ1-2 | TRBV5-1 | TRBD1 | ASSLGDSDESYGYT
13 | TRBJ2-3 | TRBV7-6 | TRBD2 | ASTANGGSTDTQY
13 | TRBJ2-1 | TRBV7-8 | TRBD2 | ASSWGLAGYNEQF
13 | TRBJ2-3 | TRBV29-1 | TRBD1 | SVAPGGVGTDTQY
12 | TRBJ2-1 | TRBV25-1 | - | ASSEYRDYNEQF
13 | TRBJ1-1 | TRBV15 | - | ATSRRDLGTTEAF
13 | TRBJ2-4 | TRBV18 | - | ASSPPLDGKNIQY